These 22 T cell receptor beta chains share one sample of origin, sequenced in a study of shared clonotypes between healthy human individuals. Clones were read by immunoSEQ multiplex PCR, and TCRdb kept only the in-frame ones, dropping some. The sample lists about 1.1 million clones, approximately 78% occurring once. The sequencing sample was made of memory CD4+ T cells from PBMCs. Indicated subset: CD45RA-negative fraction. Receptors originate from a man aged 18 to 29 in good health. Some clones in this sample may be carry-over from other donors' samples.

The gene calls are TRBV5-1 and TRBJ2-6; D might be TRBD1 or TRBD2, each matching 5 bases. Germline assignment: CDR1 SGHRS and CDR2 YFSETQ. The length of the CDR3 is 18 residues. The ends were cut back, 2 bases at V and 0 bases at J, with 15 bases in the middle. The CDR3 spells CASSLGAGAASGANVLTF. The CDR3 DNA reads TGCGCCAGCAGCTTAGGAGCCGGGGCCGCCTCTGGGGCCAACGTCCTGACTTTC.

This chain links TRBV5-6 with TRBJ2-1; TRBD1 is a possible D gene (5 bases). V lost 7 bases and J lost 7, with 21 bases in between. This CDR3 has 15 amino acids. Germline V gene sequence: CDR1 SGHDT, CDR2 YYEEEE. In DNA form, the CDR3 reads TGTGCCAGCCTGGTTGGGCAGGGAAAAGGAAATGAGCAGTTCTTC. It encodes CASLVGQGKGNEQFF.

This clone came up a few times. J is TRBJ2-5 and V is TRBV18, with TRBD1 as a possible D gene (5 bases). V was cut by 8 bases and J by 2 bases, with 9 bases left in between. CDR1 and CDR2 from the germline V gene are KGHSH and LQKENI. This CDR3 is built from 12 residues. CDR3 sequence: CASRRGQETQYF. In nucleotides, the CDR3 is TGTGCCAGCCGTAGGGGACAAGAGACCCAGTACTTC.

This chain connects TRBV7-9 to TRBJ1-2; D remains unclear. This CDR3 has 15 residues. Germline lookup yields CDR1 SEHNR and CDR2 FQNEAQ (reference sequence). The V end was cut by 5 bases, the J end by 2 bases, with 15 bases between. In DNA form, the CDR3 reads TGTGCCAGCAGCCCAGATGTAGGCCCGAACTATGGCTACACCTTC. The encoded protein is CASSPDVGPNYGYTF.

V and J are TRBV11-2 and TRBJ2-7; tentative D call: TRBD2 (5 bases). CDR3 size: 14 residues. Trimming pared 6 bases from V and 5 bases from J, leaving 17 bases between. Germline V lookup: CDR1 SGHAT, CDR2 FQNNGV. CDR3 DNA: TGTGCCAGCAGAGAGGGTTTATATCTGGACGAGCAGTACTTC. Translated, it gives CASREGLYLDEQYF.

The chain combines TRBV7-3 with TRBJ2-1, with 9 nucleotides matching TRBD2. This CDR3 has 15 amino acids. Unmatched junction bases numbered 6, after V lost 5 bases and J lost 4 bases. Germline CDR1 is SGHTA and CDR2 is FQGTGA. CDR3 DNA sequence: TGTGCCAGCAGCCGTAGCGGGAGTGGATACAATGAGCAGTTCTTC. Translating it yields CASSRSGSGYNEQFF.

The chain joins TRBV27 to TRBJ2-7; no clear D gene. The V end was cut by 6 bases, the J end by 0 bases, with 18 bases between. The CDR3 has 16 residues. Germline CDR1 and CDR2: MNHEY and SMNVEV (reference sequence). CDR3 coding DNA: TGTGCCAGCAGATCTACCCAACTATTAAGCTCCTACGAGCAGTACTTC. It translates to CASRSTQLLSSYEQYF.

The V and J genes are TRBV7-3 and TRBJ2-1; the match to TRBD2 covers 10 bases. Germline loops: CDR1 SGHTA, CDR2 FQGTGA. The CDR3 totals 15 residues. The V and J ends lost 1 base and 5 bases, in that order; junction bases with no gene match: 2. CDR3 region: CASSLKLAGNNEQFF. The CDR3 coding sequence is TGTGCCAGCAGCTTAAAACTAGCGGGAAACAATGAGCAGTTCTTC.

This clone was observed a handful of times. The rearrangement joins TRBV5-4 to TRBJ2-7, with 7 bases matching TRBD1. Germline V gene data show CDR1 as SGHNT and CDR2 as YYREEE (reference sequence). The CDR3 is made up of 16 amino acids. J gave up 2 bases and V 5 bases, and 13 bases lay outside the gene matches. CDR3 sequence: CASSPTHPGQTYEQYF. The DNA for the CDR3 is TGTGCCAGCAGTCCAACGCACCCGGGACAGACCTACGAGCAGTACTTC.

The chain recombines TRBV5-1 with TRBJ2-3; D is unclear. Trimming left V 4 bases short and J 0 bases short, with 15 bases between. The CDR3 consists of 16 residues. Looked up from germline, CDR1 is SGHRS and CDR2 is YFSETQ. DNA of the CDR3: TGCGCCAGCAGCCGGGCCCTTTCACGTAGCACAGATACGCAGTATTTT. Amino acid sequence: CASSRALSRSTDTQYF.

The rearrangement links TRBV9 to TRBJ1-3, with 7 bases fitting TRBD1. Trimming took 3 bases from V and 0 from J; bases not matched to a gene: 6. This CDR3 is 16 amino acids long. CDR1 and CDR2 (germline): SGDLS, YYNGEE. The CDR3 DNA is TGTGCCAGCAGCGCCCGACAGGGCCTCTCTGGAAACACCATATATTTT. It specifies CASSARQGLSGNTIYF. The entire variable domain, with the rest obtained from reference TRBV9 and TRBJ1-3, is as follows: DSGVTQTPKHLITATGQRVTLRCSPRSGDLSVYWYQQSLDQGLQFLIQYYNGEERAKGNILERFSAQQFPDLHSELNLSSLELGDSALYFCASSARQGLSGNTIYFGEGSWLTVV.

This clone has more than one count but fewer than ten. J is TRBJ2-6 and V is TRBV19, with no clear D. The CDR3 is 15 amino acids. CDR1 is LNHDA, CDR2 SQIVND, per germline (reference sequence). Trimming removed 8 bases from V and 1 base from J, with 12 bases in between. CDR3 sequence: CASSRSWSGANVLTF. The CDR3 DNA reads as TGTGCCAGTTCCCGAAGTTGGTCTGGGGCCAACGTCCTGACTTTC.

Points on this clone: Other nucleotide sequences in the sample specify the same CDR3. CDR3 coding DNA: TGTGCCAGCAGCCAGGGACTTAACAGCTACGAGCAGTACTTC. As protein: CASSQGLNSYEQYF. The chain links TRBV14 to TRBJ2-7; TRBD2 is a possible D gene (6 bases). Trimming stripped 3 bases from V and 3 bases from J, with 12 bases between. Germline V gene data show CDR1 as SGHDN and CDR2 as FVKESK. The CDR3 runs 14 residues.

The chain carries TRBV10-3 and TRBJ2-1, with 7 bases matching TRBD1. V lost 4 bases and J lost 3; bases outside the gene matches: 6. In germline, CDR1 is ENHRY, CDR2 SYGVKD. The CDR3 consists of 15 residues. CDR3 amino acids: CAISARQGGYNEQFF. CDR3 nucleotide sequence: TGTGCCATCAGTGCCCGACAGGGTGGCTACAATGAGCAGTTCTTC.

This clone was counted a single time. The chain uses TRBV4-3 and TRBJ1-3; 7 bases match TRBD1. The junction had 12 bases not matched to a gene; V was cut back by 4 bases and J by 6 bases. Germline V CDR1 and CDR2: LGHNA, YSLEER. CDR3 size: 16 residues. In DNA form, the CDR3 reads TGCGCCAGCAGCCCAACGGGAAACAGGGGATTAAACACCATATATTTT. It specifies CASSPTGNRGLNTIYF.

This chain joins TRBV9 and TRBJ2-3; no reliable D call. Germline V lookup: CDR1 SGDLS, CDR2 YYNGEE. The CDR3 sequence is 16 residues long. Deletions cut 4 bases from V and 6 bases from J, with 21 bases between. Here the CDR3 reads CASSPRLGLVSDTQYF. The CDR3 DNA is TGTGCCAGCAGCCCCCGGTTGGGGTTGGTTTCGGATACGCAGTATTTT.

The chain joins TRBV5-1 to TRBJ2-5; D is ambiguous. CDR3 length equals 13 residues. The germline V gene encodes CDR1 SGHRS and CDR2 YFSETQ. V gave up 0 bases and J gave up 1 base, with 4 bases separating them. The CDR3 is CASSLDSQETQYF. The CDR3 DNA follows: TGCGCCAGCAGCTTGGACAGCCAAGAGACCCAGTACTTC. Combining the CDR3 with reference TRBV5-1 and TRBJ2-5 gives the whole variable domain KAGVTQTPRYLIKTRGQQVTLSCSPISGHRSVSWYQQTPGQGLQFLFEYFSETQRNKGNFPGRFSGRQFSNSRSEMNVSTLELGDSALYLCASSLDSQETQYFGPGTRLLVL.

This clone was found many times. The rearrangement uses TRBV7-2 and TRBJ1-1; D call uncertain. Germline lookup yields CDR1 SGHTA and CDR2 FQGNSA. The CDR3 contains 13 residues. V was cut by 6 bases and J by 2 bases, with 10 bases left in between. CDR3 coding DNA: TGTGCCAGCAGGCCAGGTGGAAACACTGAAGCTTTCTTT. Protein product: CASRPGGNTEAFF.

V is TRBV27 and J is TRBJ2-1; TRBD2 agrees at 12 bases. The V gene's germline CDR1 is MNHEY and CDR2 SMNVEV (reference sequence). The V and J ends lost 5 bases and 2 bases, in that order; junction bases with no gene match: 4. The CDR3 spans 16 residues. The CDR3 protein is CASSRTSGIAYNEQFF. CDR3 nucleotide sequence: TGTGCCAGCAGTAGGACTAGCGGGATAGCCTACAATGAGCAGTTCTTC.

In its sample, this clone was seen a few times. The chain recombines TRBV7-2 with TRBJ1-2; perhaps TRBD1 as D (5 bases). V lost 5 bases and J lost 8, with 18 bases in between. This CDR3 contains 14 residues. Germline V lookup: CDR1 SGHTA, CDR2 FQGNSA. The CDR3 reads CASSPGRTIGGYTF. The DNA for the CDR3 is TGTGCCAGCAGCCCGGGACGGACGATCGGGGGCTACACCTTC.

V usage is TRBV9 and J usage is TRBJ2-2, with D perhaps matching TRBD2 (5 bases). Trimming stripped 0 bases from V and 4 bases from J, with 10 bases between. The CDR3 consists of 15 residues. Germline CDR1 and CDR2: SGDLS and YYNGEE. CDR3: CASSVDSSPTGELFF. Here the CDR3 DNA reads TGTGCCAGCAGCGTAGATTCTAGCCCCACCGGGGAGCTGTTTTTT.

As DNA, the CDR3 is TGTGCCAGCAGCATACAGGGAGGCGAGCAGTACTTC. This sequence encodes CASSIQGGEQYF. The chain uses TRBV7-3 and TRBJ2-7; D possibly matches TRBD1 or TRBD2 (6 bases each). The germline CDR1 and CDR2 sequences are SGHTA and FQGTGA. The CDR3 has 12 residues. The ends were cut back, 5 bases at V and 6 bases at J, with 11 bases in the middle.